Listed below are T cell receptor beta chains from one sample, sequenced in a study of CD8+CD57+ T cells in acquired aplastic anemia. TCRdb re-called the reads with MiXCR, one entry per CDR3 protein. This table holds roughly 250,000 distinct CDR3 sequences, about 80% found once. Sample: sorted CD4+, CD8+, or CD8+CD57+ T cells (not recorded which) from PBMCs. All receptors come from a human donor with aplastic anemia. Each CDR3 is given with its conserved first and last residue. The order of the fields is D gene, J gene, V gene, clone size, CDR3 protein, CDR3 DNA. A D gene is named only where the DNA matches it firmly. Some rows mark clone size as missing; the rest say once, few, many or name a class of expanded clone.

d_call: -; j_call: TRBJ1-2; v_call: TRBV9; clone_size: -; cdr3_aa: CASSHWGASTEAF; cdr3_nt: TGTGCCAGCAGCCATTGGGGGGCAAGCACTGAAGCTTTC
d_call: -; j_call: TRBJ2-3; v_call: TRBV7-8; clone_size: -; cdr3_aa: CASSVGGADTDTQYF; cdr3_nt: TGTGCCAGCAGCGTAGGGGGAGCGGACACAGATACGCAGTATTTT
d_call: TRBD2; j_call: TRBJ2-3; v_call: TRBV7-9; clone_size: -; cdr3_aa: CASSFQGSGGGDEHF; cdr3_nt: TGTGCCAGCAGCTTTCAGGGAAGCGGGGGGGGCGATGAGCATTTT
d_call: TRBD1; j_call: TRBJ2-1; v_call: TRBV15; clone_size: -; cdr3_aa: CATSSDRGLNNQQFF; cdr3_nt: TGTGCCACCAGCAGCGACAGGGGGCTGAACAATCAGCAGTTCTTC
d_call: TRBD2; j_call: TRBJ2-1; v_call: TRBV24-1; clone_size: -; cdr3_aa: CATRTTGREVEQFF; cdr3_nt: TGTGCCACCAGGACTACCGGGAGGGAGGTTGAGCAGTTCTTC
d_call: -; j_call: TRBJ1-1; v_call: TRBV11-3; clone_size: few; cdr3_aa: CASSLDPGLNTEAFF; cdr3_nt: TGTGCCAGCAGCTTAGATCCGGGCTTGAACACTGAAGCTTTCTTT
d_call: -; j_call: TRBJ1-5; v_call: TRBV7-2; clone_size: -; cdr3_aa: CASSLVGGYSNQPQHF; cdr3_nt: TGTGCCAGCAGCTTAGTGGGCGGCTATAGCAATCAGCCCCAGCATTTT
d_call: -; j_call: TRBJ2-3; v_call: TRBV7-9; clone_size: -; cdr3_aa: CASGDRGTERQDF; cdr3_nt: TGTGCCAGCGGGGACCGGGGCACAGAGAGGCAGGATTTT
d_call: -; j_call: TRBJ1-2; v_call: TRBV7-9; clone_size: few; cdr3_aa: CASSLETGELVFGYTF; cdr3_nt: TGTGCCAGCAGCTTGGAGACCGGGGAGCTCGTATTTGGCTACACCTTC
d_call: TRBD1; j_call: TRBJ1-2; v_call: TRBV7-8; clone_size: -; cdr3_aa: CASSETGGADYCYTF; cdr3_nt: TGTGCCAGCAGCGAGACAGGGGGCGCCGACTATTGCTACACCTTC
d_call: -; j_call: TRBJ1-2; v_call: TRBV5-5; clone_size: -; cdr3_aa: CASSLHTGDNYGYTF; cdr3_nt: TGTGCCAGCAGCTTGCACACGGGCGATAACTATGGCTACACCTTC
d_call: -; j_call: TRBJ2-7; v_call: TRBV20-1; clone_size: few; cdr3_aa: CSASSYVQGNYEQYF; cdr3_nt: TGCAGTGCCAGCAGTTACGTGCAGGGTAACTACGAGCAGTACTTC
d_call: -; j_call: TRBJ2-3; v_call: TRBV5-1; clone_size: -; cdr3_aa: CASRAGSTDKQYF; cdr3_nt: TGTGCCAGCAGGGCCGGCAGCACAGATAAGCAGTATTTT
d_call: -; j_call: TRBJ2-1; v_call: TRBV7-9; clone_size: -; cdr3_aa: CASSLVPDGTAQFF; cdr3_nt: TGTGCCAGCAGCTTAGTTCCAGACGGCACAGCGCAGTTCTTC
d_call: TRBD2; j_call: TRBJ2-1; v_call: TRBV7-9; clone_size: -; cdr3_aa: CASSFDGSGGSEQFF; cdr3_nt: TGTGCCAGCAGCTTTGATGGAAGCGGGGGGAGCGAGCAGTTCTTC
d_call: -; j_call: TRBJ2-7; v_call: TRBV2; clone_size: -; cdr3_aa: CASGGWGLDYEQYF; cdr3_nt: TGTGCCAGCGGCGGCTGGGGCCTAGACTACGAGCAGTACTTC
d_call: -; j_call: TRBJ2-7; v_call: TRBV7-6; clone_size: many; cdr3_aa: CASSPLVPGVHEQYF; cdr3_nt: TGTGCCAGCAGCCCCCTTGTCCCGGGAGTCCACGAGCAGTACTTC
d_call: -; j_call: TRBJ2-1; v_call: TRBV19; clone_size: -; cdr3_aa: CASSIGSGHHNEQFF; cdr3_nt: TGTGCCAGTAGTATAGGTAGCGGACATCACAACGAGCAGTTCTTC
d_call: -; j_call: TRBJ2-3; v_call: TRBV7-9; clone_size: -; cdr3_aa: CASSVVPGALSLEF; cdr3_nt: TGTGCCAGCAGCGTAGTACCCGGGGCGCTGTCGTTGGAATTT
d_call: -; j_call: TRBJ2-5; v_call: TRBV9; clone_size: -; cdr3_aa: CASSPNGTPQETQYF; cdr3_nt: TGTGCCAGCAGTCCAAATGGGACTCCGCAAGAGACCCAGTACTTC
d_call: -; j_call: TRBJ1-2; v_call: TRBV2; clone_size: medium-sized; cdr3_aa: CASSPGQIYGYTF; cdr3_nt: TGTGCCAGCAGTCCTGGACAGATCTATGGCTACACCTTC
d_call: -; j_call: TRBJ2-7; v_call: TRBV20-1; clone_size: once; cdr3_aa: CSASGPGHQQYF; cdr3_nt: TGCAGTGCTAGTGGACCGGGACACCAGCAGTACTTC
d_call: -; j_call: TRBJ1-6; v_call: TRBV7-8; clone_size: -; cdr3_aa: CASSFGSTKNTSPHF; cdr3_nt: TGTGCCAGCAGCTTTGGTAGCACAAAGAATACATCCCCGCACTTT
d_call: TRBD2; j_call: TRBJ2-1; v_call: TRBV10-1; clone_size: -; cdr3_aa: CASSAGTSINEQFF; cdr3_nt: TGCGCCAGCAGTGCCGGGACTAGTATCAATGAGCAGTTCTTC
d_call: -; j_call: TRBJ2-2; v_call: TRBV2; clone_size: -; cdr3_aa: CASRAGEIDEQFF; cdr3_nt: TGTGCCAGCAGGGCAGGGGAGATCGATGAGCAGTTTTTC
d_call: -; j_call: TRBJ2-3; v_call: TRBV7-9; clone_size: -; cdr3_aa: CASSLVAGVPVTGYF; cdr3_nt: TGTGCCAGCAGCTTAGTAGCCGGGGTGCCGGTTACGGGGTATTTT
d_call: -; j_call: TRBJ2-3; v_call: TRBV2; clone_size: -; cdr3_aa: CASRGRGTDTEHF; cdr3_nt: TGTGCCAGTCGAGGTCGGGGCACAGATACGGAGCATTTT
d_call: TRBD1; j_call: TRBJ1-2; v_call: TRBV7-3; clone_size: -; cdr3_aa: CARKGQLWLHHRF; cdr3_nt: TGTGCCAGAAAGGGACAGCTATGGCTACACCATCGGTTC
d_call: TRBD1; j_call: TRBJ2-3; v_call: TRBV7-9; clone_size: -; cdr3_aa: CASGLGLTGTTDF; cdr3_nt: TGTGCCAGCGGCTTAGGTCTGACAGGGACCACTGATTTT
d_call: -; j_call: TRBJ2-5; v_call: TRBV11-3; clone_size: -; cdr3_aa: CASSLDSKEETQYF; cdr3_nt: TGTGCCAGCAGCTTAGACAGCAAGGAAGAGACCCAGTACTTC
d_call: -; j_call: TRBJ2-5; v_call: TRBV15; clone_size: -; cdr3_aa: CATSLGVGETQYF; cdr3_nt: TGTGCCACCTCCCTCGGGGTTGGAGAGACCCAGTACTTC
d_call: -; j_call: TRBJ2-3; v_call: TRBV7-6; clone_size: -; cdr3_aa: CASSLGSGNSPQYF; cdr3_nt: TGTGCCAGCAGCTTGGGTTCAGGTAATTCACCGCAGTATTTT
d_call: -; j_call: TRBJ1-2; v_call: TRBV5-5; clone_size: -; cdr3_aa: CASSLLDGADYGYTF; cdr3_nt: TGTGCCAGCAGCTTGTTAGACGGCGCCGACTATGGCTACACCTTC
d_call: -; j_call: TRBJ2-7; v_call: TRBV19; clone_size: -; cdr3_aa: CATSGPGVAYDEYF; cdr3_nt: TGTGCCACCAGCGGCCCGGGCGTAGCCTACGATGAGTACTTC
d_call: -; j_call: TRBJ2-3; v_call: TRBV11-3; clone_size: -; cdr3_aa: CASSVDLETQYF; cdr3_nt: TGTGCCAGCAGCGTAGATCTAGAAACGCAGTATTTT
d_call: TRBD1; j_call: TRBJ1-2; v_call: TRBV13; clone_size: -; cdr3_aa: CASSLSIGQGAGGYTF; cdr3_nt: TGTGCCAGCAGCCTCTCGATTGGACAGGGGGCAGGTGGCTACACCTTC
d_call: TRBD1; j_call: TRBJ1-2; v_call: TRBV20-1; clone_size: -; cdr3_aa: CSAKQGALSYGYTF; cdr3_nt: TGCAGTGCTAAGCAGGGGGCTCTGTCCTATGGCTACACCTTC
d_call: -; j_call: TRBJ2-3; v_call: TRBV5-1; clone_size: once; cdr3_aa: CASSLAVGRDTQYF; cdr3_nt: TGCGCCAGCAGCTTGGCGGTGGGTCGCGATACGCAGTATTTT
d_call: -; j_call: TRBJ2-7; v_call: TRBV5-1; clone_size: -; cdr3_aa: CASSDYSYEQYF; cdr3_nt: TGCGCCAGCAGCGATTACTCCTACGAGCAGTACTTC
d_call: -; j_call: TRBJ2-5; v_call: TRBV7-9; clone_size: -; cdr3_aa: CASSRGWDQYFGHF; cdr3_nt: -
d_call: -; j_call: TRBJ2-3; v_call: TRBV7-9; clone_size: -; cdr3_aa: CASSFQRSPGSEYF; cdr3_nt: TGTGCCAGCAGCTTTCAAAGAAGTCCGGGGAGCGAGTATTTT
d_call: -; j_call: TRBJ1-2; v_call: TRBV9; clone_size: once; cdr3_aa: CASSLRDTSLDYGYTF; cdr3_nt: TGTGCCAGCAGCTTACGGGACACGAGCTTGGATTATGGCTACACCTTC
d_call: -; j_call: TRBJ1-6; v_call: TRBV10-1; clone_size: -; cdr3_aa: CASSDGRTYNSPLHF; cdr3_nt: TGCGCCAGCAGTGACGGGAGGACCTATAATTCACCCCTCCACTTT
d_call: TRBD2; j_call: TRBJ2-1; v_call: TRBV29-1; clone_size: -; cdr3_aa: CSVEATSGTYNEQFF; cdr3_nt: TGCAGCGTTGAGGCGACTAGCGGGACCTACAATGAGCAGTTCTTC
d_call: -; j_call: TRBJ2-5; v_call: TRBV7-3; clone_size: -; cdr3_aa: CASSLRDAGNVGEYF; cdr3_nt: TGTGCCAGCAGCTTAAGGGACGCGGGAAATGTCGGGGAGTACTTC
d_call: -; j_call: TRBJ2-2; v_call: TRBV2; clone_size: -; cdr3_aa: CASSEAYSNQPQHFF; cdr3_nt: TGTGCCAGCAGTGAAGCCTATAGCAATCAGCCCCAGCATTTTTTT
d_call: -; j_call: TRBJ2-7; v_call: TRBV10-3; clone_size: -; cdr3_aa: CAISETSYEQYF; cdr3_nt: TGTGCCATCAGCGAAACTTCCTACGAGCAGTACTTC
d_call: -; j_call: TRBJ2-3; v_call: TRBV7-9; clone_size: -; cdr3_aa: CASSSSDTQYTQPF; cdr3_nt: TGTGCCAGCAGCTCCTCAGATACGCAGTATACGCAGCCATTT
d_call: TRBD1; j_call: TRBJ1-2; v_call: TRBV7-8; clone_size: once; cdr3_aa: CASSLRDRSGDYHYTF; cdr3_nt: TGTGCCAGCAGCTTACGGGACAGGAGCGGCGACTATCACTACACCTTC
d_call: -; j_call: TRBJ2-3; v_call: TRBV5-5; clone_size: -; cdr3_aa: CASSSSQESTDTQYF; cdr3_nt: TGTGCCAGCAGCTCCTCACAGGAGAGCACAGATACGCAGTATTTT
d_call: -; j_call: TRBJ2-7; v_call: TRBV7-7; clone_size: -; cdr3_aa: CSRSIRDRVLKQSF; cdr3_nt: TGTTCCCGTAGCATCCGGGATAGAGTACTGAAGCAGTCTTTC
d_call: -; j_call: TRBJ2-3; v_call: TRBV7-9; clone_size: -; cdr3_aa: CASRDGGTYAQYF; cdr3_nt: TGTGCCAGCAGGGACGGGGGTACCTATGCGCAGTATTTT
d_call: TRBD2; j_call: TRBJ2-3; v_call: TRBV19; clone_size: -; cdr3_aa: CASSIGGGLALSTDTQYF; cdr3_nt: TGTGCCAGTAGTATAGGAGGGGGACTAGCACTTAGCACAGATACGCAGTATTTT
d_call: -; j_call: TRBJ2-3; v_call: TRBV7-3; clone_size: -; cdr3_aa: CASSFDRAYAQYF; cdr3_nt: TGTGCCAGCAGCTTCGACCGCGCCTACGCGCAGTATTTC
d_call: -; j_call: TRBJ2-1; v_call: TRBV7-9; clone_size: -; cdr3_aa: CASSLQGSGQFF; cdr3_nt: TGTGCCAGCAGCTTACAAGGAAGTGGGCAGTTCTTC
d_call: -; j_call: TRBJ1-1; v_call: TRBV2; clone_size: once; cdr3_aa: CASGLELTGTPEAFF; cdr3_nt: TGTGCCAGCGGCTTAGAGCTCACAGGGACCCCTGAAGCTTTCTTT